Listed here are 3 T cell receptor beta chains from one sample, sequenced in a study of cytomegalovirus exposure and HLA in healthy donors. The repertoire was sequenced with immunoSEQ multiplex PCR; TCRdb's copy has only in-frame clones and lacks some. The data hold approximately 60,000 clones, with around nine tenths observed a single time. Sequenced input: PBMCs. The receptors here all came from a young man in good health and CMV-seronegative.

This chain uses TRBV30 with TRBJ1-2; D is ambiguous. Trimming took 4 bases from V and 8 from J, leaving 14 bases between them. The germline V gene encodes CDR1 GTSNPN and CDR2 SVGIG (reference sequence). CDR3 length equals 12 residues. As DNA, the CDR3 is TGTGCCTGGAAGAACGGTGGGAGAGGCTACACCTTC. It yields the protein CAWKNGGRGYTF.

The chain couples TRBV19 to TRBJ2-2, with D maybe TRBD1 (6 bases). The CDR3 length is 14 residues. V lost 2 bases, J lost 4 bases, and 8 bases lay in between. Germline CDR1 LNHDA, CDR2 SQIVND (reference sequence). CDR3 loop: CASSIRRGTGELFF. CDR3 nucleotide sequence: TGTGCCAGTAGTATACGCAGGGGCACCGGGGAGCTGTTTTTT.

The chain carries TRBV10-3 and TRBJ2-7, with a possible D match to TRBD1 (5 bases). The germline CDR1 and CDR2 sequences are ENHRY and SYGVKD. The CDR3 extends over 14 amino acids. Trimming took off 6 bases at V and 3 bases at J, with 15 bases between the two ends. The CDR3 loop reads CAIRTPGPNYEQYF. The CDR3 bases are TGTGCCATCAGAACCCCAGGGCCGAACTACGAGCAGTACTTC.